This T cell receptor (beta chain) was observed in a study of blood T cell repertoires in COVID-19. The wider study: Collection of acute and convalescent COVID-19 samples took place in the United States, Italy and Spain. PBMCs, B-cell-depleted T cells, or T cells were the source of the cDNA or gDNA that made up the material.

Residents of around 24 US areas, aged about 18 to 95 years, made up the participants. Assignments of participants to cohorts depended upon their own reported clinical history. The V segment lost 2 bases and the J segment 3 bases; nucleotides outside the gene matches: 3. Germline assignment: CDR1 MGHRA and CDR2 YSYEKL. The CDR3 consists of 14 residues. Profiled with immunoSEQ multiplex PCR; TCRdb holds only in-frame clones, not every one. The table lists about 350,000 clones, roughly 84% of them singletons. The chain recombines TRBV4-1 with TRBJ2-7; 8 nucleotides line up with TRBD1. The sequence derives from a woman under 40 who had recovered from COVID-19. Sequenced: PBMCs or T cells enriched from blood (not recorded which). For the CDR3, the DNA is TGCGCCAGCAGCCAAAGACAGGGGAACTACGAGCAGTACTTC. Amino acids: CASSQRQGNYEQYF.